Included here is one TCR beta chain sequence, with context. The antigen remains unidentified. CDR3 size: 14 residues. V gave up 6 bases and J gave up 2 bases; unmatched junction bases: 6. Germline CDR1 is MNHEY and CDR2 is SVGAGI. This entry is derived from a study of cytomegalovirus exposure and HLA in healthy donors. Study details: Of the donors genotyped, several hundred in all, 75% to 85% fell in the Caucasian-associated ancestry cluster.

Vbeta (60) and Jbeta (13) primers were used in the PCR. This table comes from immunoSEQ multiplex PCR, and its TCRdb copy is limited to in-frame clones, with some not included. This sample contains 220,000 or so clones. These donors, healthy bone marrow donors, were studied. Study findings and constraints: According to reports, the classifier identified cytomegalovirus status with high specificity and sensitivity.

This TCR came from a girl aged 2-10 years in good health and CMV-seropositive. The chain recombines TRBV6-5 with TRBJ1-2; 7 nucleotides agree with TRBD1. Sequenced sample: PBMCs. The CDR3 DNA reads TGTGCCAGCAGCCCCAAGACAGGGAACTATGGCTACACCTTC. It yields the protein CASSPKTGNYGYTF.